The 24 T cell receptor beta chains below were found in one sample sequenced in a study of a mutant IDH1 vaccine in newly diagnosed glioma. Only in-frame clones appear in the TCRdb table, and some are missing; sequencing was by immunoSEQ multiplex PCR. This table holds tens of thousands of clones, 75% to 85% found once. Described time point: baseline, week 1 (first vaccination visit). Treatment of the sample: pre-vaccination baseline after standard-of-care therapy. This material consisted of PBMCs, taken from a glioma patient treated with radiotherapy, temozolomide or both. The receptor set was obtained from a man aged 45 to 65 with glioma.

The V gene is TRBV6-6, the J gene TRBJ1-2, with D unclear. CDR1 MNHNY and CDR2 SVGAGI come from the germline V gene (reference sequence). The germline V and J ends were trimmed by 2 bases and 7 bases, with 14 bases remaining between them. The CDR3 loop spans 14 amino acids. The CDR3 DNA reads as TGTGCCAGCAGTTACGATGTTAACAGAGGTGGCTACACCTTC. Amino acid sequence: CASSYDVNRGGYTF.

The rearrangement uses TRBV4-2 and TRBJ2-3; D perhaps matches TRBD2 (6 bases). The CDR3 covers 14 residues. Trimming shortened V by 4 bases and J by 3 bases, and 11 bases separated the two germline ends. Germline CDR1 is LGHNA and CDR2 is YNFKEQ. The CDR3 DNA is TGTGCCAGCAGCCCTGGGGGGTATACAGATACGCAGTATTTT. The encoded protein is CASSPGGYTDTQYF.

The gene calls are TRBV5-6 and TRBJ2-3; 10 nucleotides match TRBD2. This CDR3 region has 16 residues. The germline V gene encodes CDR1 SGHDT and CDR2 YYEEEE. The V and J ends lost 4 bases and 4 bases, in that order; junction bases with no gene match: 9. CDR3 amino acids: CASSRESGGAADTQYF. CDR3 DNA: TGTGCCAGCAGCCGGGAGAGCGGGGGGGCCGCAGATACGCAGTATTTT.

V is TRBV20-1 and J is TRBJ2-1; 7 bases are a match to TRBD1. This CDR3 is built from 11 residues. V shed 6 bases, J shed 9 bases, and the junction held 5 bases outside the gene matches. CDR1 DFQATT and CDR2 SNEGSKA come from the germline V gene (reference sequence). For the CDR3, the DNA is TGCAGTGCCGTAGACAGGGTTGAGCAGTTCTTC. Translating gives CSAVDRVEQFF.

This clone was recorded once. In DNA, the CDR3 is TGTGCCTGGAGTGTACGGTTTGGGACAGGGGACTCTGGGGCCAACGTCCTGACTTTC. It is translated as CAWSVRFGTGDSGANVLTF. This sequence joins TRBV30 and TRBJ2-6, with 10 bases lining up with TRBD1. CDR1 and CDR2 from the germline V gene are GTSNPN and SVGIG (reference sequence). V trimming: 0 bases; J trimming: 0 bases; junction bases outside the gene matches: 8. The CDR3 is 19 amino acids.

The rearrangement links TRBV18 to TRBJ2-7; D is uncertain. Deletions cut 2 bases from V and 6 bases from J, with 11 bases between. The CDR3 contains 13 residues. The germline V gene has CDR1 KGHSH and CDR2 LQKENI. The CDR3: CASSPGRAGEQYF. The CDR3 coding sequence is TGTGCCAGCTCACCAGGAAGGGCAGGCGAGCAGTACTTC.

The chain has TRBV6-5 and TRBJ1-1, with a tentative D call TRBD1 (5 bases). V lost 8 bases and J lost 1, with 14 bases in between. Germline V gene sequence: CDR1 MNHEY, CDR2 SVGAGI. This CDR3 is built from 14 residues. As DNA, the CDR3 is TGTGCCAGCGGATTGAGGGGACCGAACACTGAAGCTTTCTTT. Translating gives CASGLRGPNTEAFF.

The table lists this clone with a count of one. This chain uses TRBV7-9 with TRBJ1-2, with D hard to call. The CDR3 is 11 amino acids. Germline lookup yields CDR1 SEHNR and CDR2 FQNEAQ (reference sequence). The germline V and J ends were trimmed by 7 bases and 4 bases, with 7 bases remaining between them. The CDR3 DNA reads as TGTGCCAGCACGGAAGGCTATGGCTACACCTTC. Translating gives CASTEGYGYTF.

This clone was seen a single time. V and J are TRBV5-1 and TRBJ1-2; TRBD1 might be the D (5 bases). The CDR3 has 15 residues. CDR1 and CDR2 (germline): SGHRS, YFSETQ. V gave up 4 bases and J gave up 4 bases, with 17 bases separating them. For the CDR3, the DNA is TGCGCCAGCAGCCCCCCCCGGGCCGGGGGCTATGGCTACACCTTC. Translated, it gives CASSPPRAGGYGYTF.

The CDR3 DNA reads as TGTGCCAGCGGCAGGGGGGGGGACACTGAAGCTTTCTTT. This sequence encodes CASGRGGDTEAFF. The rearrangement links TRBV6-5 to TRBJ1-1; 7 bases match TRBD1. J gave up 3 bases and V 8 bases, and 6 bases lay outside the gene matches. This CDR3 contains 13 residues. CDR1 and CDR2 from the germline V gene are MNHEY and SVGAGI.

This chain joins TRBV10-1 and TRBJ1-4, with TRBD1 matching over 7 bases. Germline values: CDR1 WNHNN, CDR2 SYGVQD (reference sequence). The CDR3 contains 14 residues. Trimming cost V 2 bases and J 8 bases; bases outside gene matches: 5. The CDR3 loop is CASSERGQSEKLFF. The CDR3 DNA sequence: TGCGCCAGCAGTGAGCGGGGACAGTCGGAAAAACTGTTTTTT.

This rearrangement joins TRBV4-3 to TRBJ2-1; 8 bases are shared with TRBD2. Germline V gene sequence: CDR1 LGHNA, CDR2 YSLEER. V shed 0 bases and J 9 bases; nucleotides not matched to a gene: 10. The CDR3 has 16 amino acids. CDR3 amino acids: CASSQDSQRGRSEQFF. CDR3 nucleotide sequence: TGCGCCAGCAGCCAAGATAGCCAGCGGGGGAGGAGTGAGCAGTTCTTC.

The chain couples TRBV30 to TRBJ1-2; no clear D. This CDR3 comprises 18 residues. V was trimmed by 3 bases and J by 0 bases, leaving 23 bases between them. The V gene's germline CDR1 is GTSNPN and CDR2 SVGIG (reference sequence). The CDR3 nucleotides are TGTGCCTGGAGAAAGCAGGCCGGTCCCCTATTTCCTAACTATGGCTACACCTTC. Translated, it gives CAWRKQAGPLFPNYGYTF.

This chain joins TRBV5-6 and TRBJ2-5, with a possible D match to TRBD1 (6 bases). CDR1 and CDR2 (germline): SGHDT, YYEEEE. V was trimmed by 3 bases and J by 5 bases, leaving 8 bases between them. This CDR3 spans 12 amino acids. The CDR3 reads CASSSGVETQYF. The CDR3 DNA sequence: TGTGCCAGCAGCTCAGGGGTGGAGACCCAGTACTTC.

The V and J genes are TRBV25-1 and TRBJ2-1, with D perhaps matching TRBD1 (5 bases). Trimming removed 2 bases from V and 7 bases from J, with 9 bases in between. Germline CDR1 MGHDK, CDR2 SYGVNS. The CDR3 totals 13 residues. The CDR3 spells CASSEGRGNEQFF. The CDR3 bases are TGTGCCAGCAGTGAAGGAAGGGGTAATGAGCAGTTCTTC.

V usage is TRBV18 and J usage is TRBJ1-5, with TRBD1 matching over 9 bases. V lost 4 bases to trimming and J lost 0 bases; unmatched junction nucleotides: 4. Germline V gene data show CDR1 as KGHSH and CDR2 as LQKENI. The CDR3 contains 16 residues. CDR3 sequence reads: CASSLTGGNSNQPQHF. In DNA form, the CDR3 reads TGTGCCAGCTCACTGACAGGGGGGAATAGCAATCAGCCCCAGCATTTT. The full variable domain, with the rest looked up from reference TRBV18 and TRBJ1-5, is NAGVMQNPRHLVRRRGQEARLRCSPMKGHSHVYWYRQLPEEGLKFMVYLQKENIIDESGMPKERFSAEFPKEGPSILRIQQVVRGDSAAYFCASSLTGGNSNQPQHFGDGTRLSIL.

The chain links TRBV30 to TRBJ2-7, with a tentative D call TRBD2 (6 bases). The CDR3 runs 14 residues. CDR1 and CDR2 from the germline V gene are GTSNPN and SVGIG (reference sequence). Trimming took 5 bases from V and 2 from J, leaving 16 bases between them. CDR3 sequence: CAWAPGTWTYEQYF. CDR3 nucleotides: TGTGCCTGGGCCCCCGGGACTTGGACCTACGAGCAGTACTTC.

This chain connects TRBV27 to TRBJ2-3, with TRBD1 matching over 8 bases. With 5 bases clipped from V and 3 bases from J, the junction kept 7 bases outside the gene matches. Per germline, CDR1 MNHEY and CDR2 SMNVEV (reference sequence). The CDR3 is 15 residues long. The CDR3 DNA follows: TGTGCCAGCAGTCCATGGACAGGGACGACAGATACGCAGTATTTT. Protein product: CASSPWTGTTDTQYF.

The V and J genes are TRBV18 and TRBJ1-2; D not resolved. Germline V gene lookup returns CDR1 KGHSH and CDR2 LQKENI. Trimming stripped 1 base from V and 8 bases from J, with 11 bases between. CDR3 size: 13 residues. The CDR3 nucleotides are TGTGCCAGCTCACCACAGGAGACTGAGGGCTACACCTTC. Protein product: CASSPQETEGYTF.

The genes are TRBV9 and TRBJ2-1; 8 bases are shared with TRBD2. V lost 0 bases and J lost 6; bases outside the gene matches: 11. From germline, CDR1 is SGDLS and CDR2 YYNGEE. The CDR3 is 17 amino acids. CDR3 residues: CASSVDLGRGAINEQFF. CDR3 coding DNA: TGTGCCAGCAGCGTAGATCTAGGGCGGGGGGCTATCAATGAGCAGTTCTTC.

This clone was seen a handful of times. The chain uses TRBV6-4 and TRBJ2-1, with 7 positions matching TRBD2. The CDR3 runs 15 residues. The germline V gene encodes CDR1 MRHNA and CDR2 SNTAGT. The J segment lost 3 bases and the V segment lost 0 bases, leaving 2 bases of the junction unmatched. The CDR3 here is CASSDSTGGYNEQFF. As DNA, the CDR3 is TGTGCCAGCAGTGACTCGACGGGGGGCTACAATGAGCAGTTCTTC.

This clone was recorded only once. V is TRBV5-4 and J is TRBJ1-3, with D maybe TRBD1 (6 bases). The CDR3 totals 17 residues. Germline V gives CDR1 SGHNT, CDR2 YYREEE (reference sequence). Trimming removed 0 bases at V and 1 base at J, with 14 bases between. CDR3 residues: CASSLAGGSGSGNTIYF. In nucleotides, the CDR3 is TGTGCCAGCAGCTTGGCGGGGGGCTCGGGGTCTGGAAACACCATATATTTT.

The V call is TRBV7-8, the J call TRBJ2-7; TRBD1 aligns across 9 bases. The germline V gene encodes CDR1 SGHVS and CDR2 FQNEAQ. V lost 5 bases to trimming and J lost 6 bases; unmatched junction nucleotides: 8. The CDR3 is 14 residues long. The DNA for the CDR3 is TGTGCCAGCAGCCCTATAGACAGGGGGGTCGAGCAGTACTTC. Translation gives CASSPIDRGVEQYF.

This clone was recorded once. This chain joins TRBV6-1 and TRBJ2-7; perhaps TRBD1 as D (6 bases). Trimming removed 7 bases at V and 5 bases at J, with 9 bases between. The CDR3 runs 11 residues. Germline loops: CDR1 MNHNS, CDR2 SASEGT. CDR3 nucleotides: TGTGCCAGCACTACAGGGAACGAGCAGTACTTC. Its translation: CASTTGNEQYF.